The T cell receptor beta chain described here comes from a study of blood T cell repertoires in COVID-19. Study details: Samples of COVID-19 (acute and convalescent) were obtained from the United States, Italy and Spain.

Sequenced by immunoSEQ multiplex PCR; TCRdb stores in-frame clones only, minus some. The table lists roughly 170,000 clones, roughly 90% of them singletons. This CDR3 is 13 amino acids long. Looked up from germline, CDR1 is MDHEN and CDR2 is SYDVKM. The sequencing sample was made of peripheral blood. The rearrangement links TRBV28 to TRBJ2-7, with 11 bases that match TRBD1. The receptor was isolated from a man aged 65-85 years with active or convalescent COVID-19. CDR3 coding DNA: TGTGCTCTTACCGGGACAGGGGGACGCGAGCAGTACTTC. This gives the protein CALTGTGGREQYF.